This T cell receptor (beta chain) was captured in a study of T-cell reconstitution after alpha-beta-depleted transplantation in children. A library of TCRbeta sequences, prepared with unique molecular identifiers, was generated. MiXCR was run by TCRdb on the PCR reads, yielding one entry per CDR3 protein. The data hold approximately 520,000 distinct CDR3 sequences, with roughly an eighth observed a single time. Study-wide results and caveats: A year post-transplant, T-cell counts and diversity derived mostly from newly produced T cells. Reports say that about two months after transplant, the alpha-beta T cells came out of several hundred graft clones that had expanded. TCRbeta diversity was high at day 60 in some patients (a result of surviving recipient T cells and thymic progenitors).

This clonotype was observed at least ten times. The antigen is undetermined. Germline CDR1 DFQATT, CDR2 SNEGSKA (reference sequence). Trimming cost V 0 bases and J 7 bases, with 13 bases left between them. The CDR3 has 14 residues. The gene calls are TRBV20-1 and TRBJ1-5; D not resolved. This receptor was identified in a female patient aged 2-10 years who had a stem cell transplant for aplastic anemia, so the T cells may come from the graft donor. The sample consisted of PBMCs, mostly from graft donor cells, taken 180 days after TCRalphabeta/CD19-depleted stem cell transplant. CDR3 DNA sequence: TGCAGTGCTAGAGATCCGGTAGGGCCCCAGCCCCAGCATTTT. Translating it yields CSARDPVGPQPQHF.